Detailed here is one T cell receptor beta chain. The antigen remains undetermined. This sample stems from a study of human T cells and chemical hapten exposure. At the level of the study: Per-sample TCR yield variation was attributed mainly to small pooled library volume differences. Whole-study results and caveats: No change in TCRs above 1 in 1000 frequency was produced by DPC sensitization.

Time point indicated: healthy volunteer bleed at 2 weeks. The authors' total RNA extraction used unfractionated whole blood. Individual cDNA molecules (in the library) carried attached unique molecular identifiers. TCRdb fed the RACE reads into MiXCR, producing one record per CDR3 protein. This table has 50,000 or so distinct CDR3 sequences, roughly 4.5% appearing once. The CDR3 has 14 amino acids. V was trimmed by 4 bases and J by 1 base, leaving 11 bases between them. CDR1 is SQVTM and CDR2 is ANQGSEA in the germline V gene. Sequencing was carried out using whole blood. This TCR derives from a human donor in good health. Some clones in this sample may be carry-over from other donors' samples. The gene calls are TRBV29-1 and TRBJ2-1; the D gene is possibly TRBD1 (5 bases). The CDR3 DNA reads TGCAGCGTTGGGGGCAGCACTTCCTACAATGAGCAGTTCTTC. Protein sequence: CSVGGSTSYNEQFF.